This is a list of T cell receptor beta chains from one sample in a study of blood T cell repertoires in COVID-19. Clones were sequenced by immunoSEQ multiplex PCR, and TCRdb holds only the in-frame ones, with some missing. The sample has roughly 100,000 clones; over 75% are singletons. The sequencing sample was made of peripheral blood. All receptors derive from a human donor in a cohort sampled during active COVID-19. Both conserved end residues are part of each CDR3. The D gene is left open where the match is weak. Part of the rows lack a size; the others show once, few, many or a class for expanded clones.

>TRBV19|NA|TRBJ1-1|TRBD1
CASSITPGQQAFF
TGTGCCAGTAGTATAACCCCGGGACAGCAAGCTTTCTTT
>TRBV6-5|NA|TRBJ1-1|TRBD1
CASWRGGGNTEAFF
TGTGCCAGCTGGCGAGGGGGCGGGAACACTGAAGCTTTCTTT
>TRBV7-6|NA|TRBJ2-7|TRBD1
CASSLGDRGPYEQYF
TGTGCCAGCAGCTTAGGGGACAGGGGGCCCTACGAGCAGTACTTC
>TRBV5-1|NA|TRBJ2-5|TRBD2
CASSFSGRGQETQYF
TGCGCCAGCAGCTTCAGCGGGAGGGGTCAAGAGACCCAGTACTTC
>TRBV3-1/TRBV3-2|NA|TRBJ2-1|NA
CASSRGHRSYNEQFF
TGTGCCAGCAGCCGGGGGCACCGCTCCTACAATGAGCAGTTCTTC
>TRBV19|NA|TRBJ1-3|NA
CASSIANTIYF
TGTGCCAGTAGTATAGCGAACACCATATATTTT
>TRBV9|NA|TRBJ1-2|NA
CASSVASDPTGPWGYTF
TGTGCCAGCAGCGTAGCTTCGGACCCCACAGGGCCGTGGGGCTACACCTTC
>TRBV27|NA|TRBJ1-3|TRBD1
CARDRNLSFASGNTIYF
TGTGCCAGGGACAGGAATCTTTCATTTGCCTCTGGAAACACCATATATTTT
>TRBV2|NA|TRBJ2-7|TRBD1
CASSFDRGRNEQYF
TGTGCCAGCAGTTTTGACAGGGGGCGTAACGAGCAGTACTTC
>TRBV30|NA|TRBJ2-3|TRBD2
CAWSGGLAGADTQYF
TGTGCCTGGAGTGGAGGACTAGCAGGCGCAGATACGCAGTATTTT
>TRBV12-5|NA|TRBJ2-7|TRBD2
CASGTGLAGPEQYF
TGTGCTAGTGGCACGGGACTAGCGGGACCTGAGCAGTACTTC
>TRBV5-1|NA|TRBJ1-2|TRBD1
CASSLDGTGLSTISGYTF
TGCGCCAGCAGCTTGGATGGGACAGGGCTTTCTACTATCTCGGGCTACACCTTC
>TRBV12-3/TRBV12-4|few|TRBJ2-5|NA
CASSLNGEETQYF
TGTGCCAGCAGTTTAAACGGAGAAGAGACCCAGTACTTC
>TRBV6-6|NA|TRBJ2-2|NA
CASSLLEGGTGELFF
TGTGCCAGCAGTCTACTAGAAGGAGGGACCGGGGAGCTGTTTTTT